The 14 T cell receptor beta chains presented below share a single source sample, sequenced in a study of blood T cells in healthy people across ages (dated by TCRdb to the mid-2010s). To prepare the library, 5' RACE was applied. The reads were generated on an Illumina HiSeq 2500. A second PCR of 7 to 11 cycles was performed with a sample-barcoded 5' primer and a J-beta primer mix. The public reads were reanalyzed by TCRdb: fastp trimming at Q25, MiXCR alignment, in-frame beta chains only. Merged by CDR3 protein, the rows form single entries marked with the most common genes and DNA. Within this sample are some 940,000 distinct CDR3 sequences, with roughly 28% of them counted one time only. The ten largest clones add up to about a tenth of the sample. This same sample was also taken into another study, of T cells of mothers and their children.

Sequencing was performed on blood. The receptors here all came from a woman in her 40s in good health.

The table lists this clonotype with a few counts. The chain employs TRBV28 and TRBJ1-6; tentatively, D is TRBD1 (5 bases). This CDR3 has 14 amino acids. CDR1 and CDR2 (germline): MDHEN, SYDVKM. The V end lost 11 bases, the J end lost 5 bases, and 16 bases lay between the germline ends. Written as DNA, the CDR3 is TGTGCCTCCCCCCGGGGCCCCCATAATTCACCCCTCCACTTT. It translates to CASPRGPHNSPLHF.

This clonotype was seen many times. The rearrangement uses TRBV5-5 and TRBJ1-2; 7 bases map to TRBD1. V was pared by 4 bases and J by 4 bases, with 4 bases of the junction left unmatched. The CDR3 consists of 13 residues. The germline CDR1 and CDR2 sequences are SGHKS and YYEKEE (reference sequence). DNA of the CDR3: TGTGCCAGCAGCCCGGGACAGAGCTATGGCTACACCTTC. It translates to CASSPGQSYGYTF.

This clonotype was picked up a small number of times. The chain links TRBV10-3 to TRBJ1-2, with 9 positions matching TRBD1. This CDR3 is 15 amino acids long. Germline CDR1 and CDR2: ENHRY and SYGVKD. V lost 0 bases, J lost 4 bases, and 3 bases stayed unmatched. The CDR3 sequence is CAISESGQGLYGYTF. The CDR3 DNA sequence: TGTGCCATCAGTGAGTCGGGACAGGGACTCTATGGCTACACCTTC.

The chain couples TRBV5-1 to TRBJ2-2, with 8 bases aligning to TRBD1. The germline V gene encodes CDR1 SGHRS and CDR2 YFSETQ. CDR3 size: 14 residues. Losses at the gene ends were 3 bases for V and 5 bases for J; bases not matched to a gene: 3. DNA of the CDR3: TGCGCCAGCAGCTCCAGGGGGCTAACCGGGGAGCTGTTTTTT. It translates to CASSSRGLTGELFF.

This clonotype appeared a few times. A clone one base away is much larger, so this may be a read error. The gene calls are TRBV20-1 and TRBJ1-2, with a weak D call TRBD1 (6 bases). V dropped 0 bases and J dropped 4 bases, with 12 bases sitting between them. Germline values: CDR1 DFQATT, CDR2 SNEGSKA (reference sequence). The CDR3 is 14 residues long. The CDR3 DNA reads TGCAGTGCTAGAGATTTCGAAGGGGGCTATGGCTACACCTTC. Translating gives CSARDFEGGYGYTF.

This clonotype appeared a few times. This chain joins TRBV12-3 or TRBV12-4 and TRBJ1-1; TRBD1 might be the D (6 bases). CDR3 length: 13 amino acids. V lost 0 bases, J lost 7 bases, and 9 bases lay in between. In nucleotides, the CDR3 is TGTGCCAGCAGTTTAGCCGGCAGGGGTGAAGCTTTCTTT. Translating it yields CASSLAGRGEAFF.

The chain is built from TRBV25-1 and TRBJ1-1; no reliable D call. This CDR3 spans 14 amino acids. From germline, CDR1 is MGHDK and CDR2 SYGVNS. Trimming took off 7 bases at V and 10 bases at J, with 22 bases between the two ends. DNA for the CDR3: TGTGCCAGCAATCCCCACGGGTCTGAAGGTGGAGCTTTCTTT. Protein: CASNPHGSEGGAFF.

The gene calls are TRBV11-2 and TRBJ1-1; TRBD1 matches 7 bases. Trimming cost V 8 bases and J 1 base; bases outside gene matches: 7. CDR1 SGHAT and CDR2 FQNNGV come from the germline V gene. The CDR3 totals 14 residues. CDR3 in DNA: TGTGCCAGCTTTCCCGGGACAGAGAACACTGAAGCTTTCTTT. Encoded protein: CASFPGTENTEAFF.

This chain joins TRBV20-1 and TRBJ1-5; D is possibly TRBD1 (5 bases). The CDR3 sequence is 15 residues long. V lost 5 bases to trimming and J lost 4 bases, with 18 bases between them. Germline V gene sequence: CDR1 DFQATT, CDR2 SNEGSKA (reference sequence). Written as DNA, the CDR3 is TGCAGTGCTCCTATCGGAGGGGCGACTAATCAGCCCCAGCATTTT. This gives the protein CSAPIGGATNQPQHF.

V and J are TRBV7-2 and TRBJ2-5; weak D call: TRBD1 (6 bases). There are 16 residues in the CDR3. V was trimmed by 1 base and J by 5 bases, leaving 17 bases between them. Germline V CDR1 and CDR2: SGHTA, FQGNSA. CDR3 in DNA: TGTGCCAGCAGCTTAGGTCCCCAGGGGTTGAGGGAGACCCAGTACTTC. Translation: CASSLGPQGLRETQYF.

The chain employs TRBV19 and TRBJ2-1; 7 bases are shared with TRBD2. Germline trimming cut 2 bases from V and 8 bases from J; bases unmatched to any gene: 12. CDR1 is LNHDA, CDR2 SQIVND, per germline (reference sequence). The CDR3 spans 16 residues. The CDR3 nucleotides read TGTGCCAGTAGTATAATTGGGCCCCCGGGGGGTGATGAGCAGTTCTTC. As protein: CASSIIGPPGGDEQFF.

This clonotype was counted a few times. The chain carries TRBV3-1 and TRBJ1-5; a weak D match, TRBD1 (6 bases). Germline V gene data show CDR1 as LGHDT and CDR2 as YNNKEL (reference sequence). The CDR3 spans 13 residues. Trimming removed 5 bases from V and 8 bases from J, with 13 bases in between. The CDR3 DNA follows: TGTGCCAGCAGCAACAGGGTACTGGAGCCCCAGCATTTT. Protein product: CASSNRVLEPQHF. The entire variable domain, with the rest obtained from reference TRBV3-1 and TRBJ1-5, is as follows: DTAVSQTPKYLVTQMGNDKSIKCEQNLGHDTMYWYKQDSKKFLKIMFSYNNKELIINETVPNRFSPKSPDKAHLNLHINSLELGDSAVYFCASSNRVLEPQHFGDGTRLSIL.

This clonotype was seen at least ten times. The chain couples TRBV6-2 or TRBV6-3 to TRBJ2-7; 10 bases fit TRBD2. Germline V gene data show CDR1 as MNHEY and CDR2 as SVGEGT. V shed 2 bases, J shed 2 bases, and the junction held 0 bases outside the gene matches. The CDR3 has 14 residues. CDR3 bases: TGTGCCAGCAGTTACGGGACTAGCGCCTACGAGCAGTACTTC. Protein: CASSYGTSAYEQYF.

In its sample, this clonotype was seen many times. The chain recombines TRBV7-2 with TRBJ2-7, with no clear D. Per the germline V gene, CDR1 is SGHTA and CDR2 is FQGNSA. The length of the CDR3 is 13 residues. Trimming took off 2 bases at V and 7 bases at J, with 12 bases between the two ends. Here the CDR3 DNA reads TGTGCCAGCAGCTTAATTATCGCTCGGGAGCAGTACTTC. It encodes CASSLIIAREQYF.